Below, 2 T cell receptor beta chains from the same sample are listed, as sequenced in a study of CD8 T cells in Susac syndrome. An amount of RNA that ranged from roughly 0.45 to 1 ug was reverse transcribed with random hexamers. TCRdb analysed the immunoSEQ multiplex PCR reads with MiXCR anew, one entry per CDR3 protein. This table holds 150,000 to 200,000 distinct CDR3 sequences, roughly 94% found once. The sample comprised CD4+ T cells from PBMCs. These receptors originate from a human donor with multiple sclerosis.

The CDR3 DNA is TGTGCCAGCAGAAAAGCGGGAGGACGCACAGATACGCAGTATTTT. Residues: CASRKAGGRTDTQYF. The J gene is TRBJ2-3, the V gene TRBV11-2; 9 bases match TRBD2. V dropped 6 bases and J dropped 1; count of bases not matched to a gene: 5. Looked up from germline, CDR1 is SGHAT and CDR2 is FQNNGV. This CDR3 has 15 amino acids.

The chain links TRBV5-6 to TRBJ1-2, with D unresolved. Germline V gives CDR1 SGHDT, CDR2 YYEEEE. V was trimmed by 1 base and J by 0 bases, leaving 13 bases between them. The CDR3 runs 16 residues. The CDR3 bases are TGTGCCAGCAGCTTGAAATGGACCGAAGCTAACTATGGCTACACCTTC. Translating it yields CASSLKWTEANYGYTF. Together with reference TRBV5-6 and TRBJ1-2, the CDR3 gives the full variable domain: DAGVTQSPTHLIKTRGQQVTLRCSPKSGHDTVSWYQQALGQGPQFIFQYYEEEERQRGNFPDRFSGHQFPNYSSELNVNALLLGDSALYLCASSLKWTEANYGYTFGSGTRLTVV.